One and the same sample provided the 29 T cell receptor beta chains below, sequenced in a study of control samples from healthy donors and cancer patients. TCRdb keeps only in-frame clones here, not all; method: immunoSEQ multiplex PCR. The sample contains 45,000 to 60,000 clones, 94% of which appear only once. Sequencing used blood. The receptors shown here come from a man between 25 and 39 years old in good health.

This clone occurred once. This sequence joins TRBV7-3 and TRBJ2-3, with TRBD2 as a possible D gene (6 bases). The CDR3 runs 15 residues. The V gene lost 5 bases and the J gene lost 2 bases, with 14 bases spanning the gap. Per germline, CDR1 SGHTA and CDR2 FQGTGA. The chain's CDR3 is CASSLGGGHTDTQYF. The CDR3 DNA follows: TGTGCCAGCAGCCTGGGGGGAGGTCACACAGATACGCAGTATTTT.

This sequence joins TRBV25-1 and TRBJ1-6, with D possibly being TRBD1 (6 bases). V was cut by 3 bases and J by 9 bases, with 15 bases left in between. Germline V gene data show CDR1 as MGHDK and CDR2 as SYGVNS. The CDR3 contains 15 residues. The chain's CDR3 is CASSEDRGLGSPLHF. CDR3 nucleotide sequence: TGTGCCAGCAGTGAGGACAGAGGTTTAGGTTCACCCCTCCACTTT.

The chain joins TRBV5-1 to TRBJ2-1; D is possibly TRBD2 (6 bases). Germline V gene data show CDR1 as SGHRS and CDR2 as YFSETQ. CDR3 size: 13 residues. V lost 3 bases to trimming and J lost 6 bases, with 10 bases between them. The CDR3 sequence is CASSWGDANEQFF. CDR3 sequence (DNA): TGCGCCAGCAGCTGGGGGGACGCCAATGAGCAGTTCTTC.

This chain links TRBV7-9 with TRBJ1-5; D is possibly TRBD1 (5 bases). CDR1 is SEHNR, CDR2 FQNEAQ, per germline (reference sequence). This CDR3 contains 14 residues. V lost 1 base, J lost 4 bases, and 8 bases lay in between. This CDR3 is CASSLETENQPQHF. The CDR3 DNA reads as TGTGCCAGCAGCTTAGAGACAGAAAATCAGCCCCAGCATTTT.

The chain joins TRBV12-3 or TRBV12-4 to TRBJ1-1; D unresolved. Trimming pared 4 bases from V and 7 bases from J, leaving 7 bases between. The CDR3 is made up of 11 amino acids. This chain's CDR3 is CASSSGSEAFF. Here the CDR3 DNA reads TGTGCCAGCAGTTCGGGGAGTGAAGCTTTCTTT.

The chain carries TRBV5-6 and TRBJ2-1; D not certain. Germline values: CDR1 SGHDT, CDR2 YYEEEE. The CDR3 extends over 12 amino acids. Trimming shortened V by 4 bases and J by 9 bases, and 11 bases separated the two germline ends. CDR3 in amino acids: CASSSGSLEQFF. CDR3 sequence (DNA): TGTGCCAGCAGCAGTGGTAGCCTTGAGCAGTTCTTC.

CDR3 DNA: TGTGCCAGCAGCTTAGTGGGGAGAGGGGGCGCGGTCCGGGAAAAACTGTTTTTT. Translation: CASSLVGRGGAVREKLFF. The rearrangement uses TRBV7-8 and TRBJ1-4, with 7 bases matching TRBD1. There are 18 residues in the CDR3. Trimming cost V 1 base and J 8 bases; bases outside gene matches: 16. Germline values: CDR1 SGHVS, CDR2 FQNEAQ.

The rearrangement uses TRBV5-1 and TRBJ1-3, with D tentatively TRBD1 (6 bases). Trimming removed 7 bases from V and 4 bases from J, with 15 bases in between. The CDR3 sequence is 14 residues long. The germline V gene encodes CDR1 SGHRS and CDR2 YFSETQ. The DNA of the CDR3 is TGCGCCAGCCGGGACGAAGGGGGAGGAAACACCATATATTTT. Its translation is CASRDEGGGNTIYF.

The chain combines TRBV3-1 (or the pseudogene TRBV3-2) with TRBJ1-3, with D unclear. The V end was cut by 5 bases, the J end by 4 bases, with 6 bases between. CDR3 length: 12 residues. CDR1 is LGHDT and CDR2 is YNNKEL in the germline V gene (reference sequence). The CDR3, as DNA: TGTGCCAGCAGCGTAGAGGGAAACACCATATATTTT. As protein: CASSVEGNTIYF.

The chain combines TRBV6-5 with TRBJ1-3; D is unresolved. Trimming removed 1 base at V and 0 bases at J, with 10 bases between. The germline CDR1 and CDR2 sequences are MNHEY and SVGAGI. This CDR3 spans 16 amino acids. DNA of the CDR3: TGTGCCAGCAGTTACTACGGACTGGGCTCTGGAAACACCATATATTTT. Its translation is CASSYYGLGSGNTIYF.

The chain recombines TRBV5-6 with TRBJ2-2; a weak D match, TRBD1 (6 bases). The CDR3 loop spans 14 amino acids. V lost 4 bases to trimming and J lost 8 bases, with 15 bases between them. Germline assignment: CDR1 SGHDT and CDR2 YYEEEE. The CDR3 loop is CASSLTGPVGELFF. Here the CDR3 DNA reads TGTGCCAGCAGCCTGACAGGCCCTGTGGGGGAGCTGTTTTTT.

This sequence joins TRBV7-9 and TRBJ2-3; 12 bases align to TRBD1. V was pared by 10 bases and J by 6 bases, with 11 bases of the junction left unmatched. From germline, CDR1 is SEHNR and CDR2 FQNEAQ (reference sequence). This CDR3 region has 15 residues. Here the CDR3 reads CAISQGTGGSDTQYF. In nucleotides, the CDR3 is TGTGCCATCTCACAGGGGACAGGGGGCTCGGATACGCAGTATTTT.

The chain links TRBV30 to TRBJ2-7; D unclear. V lost 0 bases and J 2 bases, leaving 5 bases between the germline ends. Germline assignment: CDR1 GTSNPN and CDR2 SVGIG (reference sequence). The length of the CDR3 is 12 residues. CDR3 nucleotides: TGTGCCTGGAGTGTACAAACCTACGAGCAGTACTTC. Translation: CAWSVQTYEQYF.

V and J are TRBV5-1 and TRBJ2-3; 8 bases fit TRBD2. The V and J ends lost 5 bases and 4 bases, in that order; junction bases with no gene match: 6. Germline CDR1 is SGHRS and CDR2 is YFSETQ. CDR3 length: 14 amino acids. DNA of the CDR3: TGCGCCAGCAGAAGCGGGAGAGGGCCAGATACGCAGTATTTT. This sequence encodes CASRSGRGPDTQYF.

The CDR3 DNA is TGTGCCACCAGTGATTTGCAGAACAGGTACAATGAGCAGTTCTTC. Residues: CATSDLQNRYNEQFF. The chain uses TRBV24-1 and TRBJ2-1; a weak D match, TRBD1 (5 bases). CDR3 length: 15 residues. Germline V gene lookup returns CDR1 KGHDR and CDR2 SFDVKD. Trimming shortened V by 0 bases and J by 4 bases, and 9 bases separated the two germline ends.

This chain connects TRBV4-2 to TRBJ1-5; TRBD1 matches 9 bases. Per the germline V gene, CDR1 is LGHNA and CDR2 is YNFKEQ. This CDR3 contains 14 residues. The ends lost 5 bases at V and 4 bases at J; junction bases unmatched: 3. The CDR3 spells CASSSDRGNQPQHF. The CDR3 bases are TGTGCCAGCAGCTCCGACAGGGGGAATCAGCCCCAGCATTTT.

The rearrangement links TRBV6-5 to TRBJ2-7; possibly TRBD2 for D (7 bases). In germline, CDR1 is MNHEY, CDR2 SVGAGI. The germline V and J ends were trimmed by 8 bases and 4 bases, with 18 bases remaining between them. This CDR3 spans 14 amino acids. The CDR3 bases are TGTGCCAGCGCCGGAACAGGGAGGGCGTACGAGCAGTACTTC. Amino acids: CASAGTGRAYEQYF.

The chain carries TRBV10-1 and TRBJ2-4; D is uncertain. The V end was cut by 3 bases, the J end by 3 bases, with 6 bases between. In germline, CDR1 is WNHNN, CDR2 SYGVQD (reference sequence). This CDR3 contains 13 residues. CDR3 nucleotides: TGCGCCAGCAGTGAAGTAGGCAAAAACATTCAGTACTTC. Protein product: CASSEVGKNIQYF.

The chain employs TRBV7-2 and TRBJ2-7; 13 bases are shared with TRBD2. Unmatched junction bases numbered 4, after V lost 5 bases and J lost 3 bases. Germline V CDR1 and CDR2: SGHTA, FQGNSA. This CDR3 has 15 amino acids. CDR3: CASSEGLAGFYEQYF. For the CDR3, the DNA is TGTGCCAGCAGCGAGGGACTAGCGGGGTTCTACGAGCAGTACTTC.

This clone was counted a single time. This chain's CDR3 is CASSSGLAGHEQFF. The CDR3 bases are TGTGCCAGTAGCTCGGGACTAGCAGGCCATGAGCAGTTCTTC. The chain links TRBV19 to TRBJ2-1; 9 bases align to TRBD2. The germline CDR1 and CDR2 sequences are LNHDA and SQIVND (reference sequence). Trimming at V came to 6 bases and at J to 8 bases, leaving 8 bases not matched to a gene. The CDR3 is 14 residues long.

The chain employs TRBV11-3 and TRBJ2-1, with 10 positions matching TRBD2. The germline V gene encodes CDR1 SGHNT and CDR2 YENEEA. The CDR3 sequence is 15 residues long. V lost 4 bases to trimming and J lost 6 bases; unmatched junction nucleotides: 6. The CDR3 is CASSSSGGATNEQFF. The CDR3 DNA reads as TGTGCCAGCAGCTCGAGCGGGGGGGCCACCAATGAGCAGTTCTTC.

V usage is TRBV6-2 or TRBV6-3 and J usage is TRBJ1-1; D is perhaps TRBD1 (5 bases). CDR1 and CDR2 (germline): MNHEY, SVGEGT. V lost 2 bases, J lost 4 bases, and 11 bases lay in between. This CDR3 has 14 residues. The CDR3 coding sequence is TGTGCCAGCAGTTACAGGGGTCTGGTCACTGAAGCTTTCTTT. This gives the protein CASSYRGLVTEAFF.

The V and J genes are TRBV3-1 (or the pseudogene TRBV3-2) and TRBJ2-5, with D perhaps matching TRBD1 (6 bases). The CDR3 spans 13 residues. Germline loops: CDR1 LGHDT, CDR2 YNNKEL (reference sequence). Trimming pared 10 bases from V and 4 bases from J, leaving 16 bases between. CDR3 in amino acids: CAKRWRTVETQYF. CDR3 bases: TGTGCCAAAAGATGGAGGACAGTAGAGACCCAGTACTTC.

V and J are TRBV27 and TRBJ1-5; D is unclear. The CDR3 has 14 residues. Germline V gene lookup returns CDR1 MNHEY and CDR2 SMNVEV (reference sequence). Deletions cut 3 bases from V and 3 bases from J, with 9 bases between. For the CDR3, the DNA is TGTGCCAGCAGTTTCGACGGCAACAATCAGCCCCAGCATTTT. Its protein is CASSFDGNNQPQHF.

The chain has TRBV5-1 and TRBJ2-3; 12 nucleotides line up with TRBD2. V dropped 0 bases and J dropped 5; count of bases not matched to a gene: 1. This CDR3 has 15 amino acids. Germline CDR1 SGHRS, CDR2 YFSETQ. CDR3 DNA sequence: TGCGCCAGCAGCTTGGCTAGCGGGGGGGGAGATACGCAGTATTTT. As protein: CASSLASGGGDTQYF.

V gene TRBV30 combines with J gene TRBJ2-5; TRBD2 matches at 12 bases. Germline V gene data show CDR1 as GTSNPN and CDR2 as SVGIG (reference sequence). The CDR3 consists of 16 residues. J gave up 2 bases and V 1 base, and 5 bases lay outside the gene matches. The chain's CDR3 is CAWSDGLAGYQETQYF. CDR3 DNA: TGTGCCTGGAGTGATGGACTAGCGGGGTATCAAGAGACCCAGTACTTC.

This clone was detected only a few times. V gene TRBV19 combines with J gene TRBJ1-5, with 10 bases that match TRBD1. Trimming at V came to 11 bases and at J to 7 bases, leaving 8 bases not matched to a gene. CDR1 is LNHDA and CDR2 is SQIVND in the germline V gene (reference sequence). This CDR3 comprises 13 residues. Here the CDR3 DNA reads TGTGCCGGGGGACAGGGGTCGCGGCAGCCCCAGCATTTT. It is translated as CAGGQGSRQPQHF.

The gene calls are TRBV19 and TRBJ1-1, with 7 bases that match TRBD1. With 5 bases clipped from V and 10 bases from J, the junction kept 19 bases outside the gene matches. Per germline, CDR1 LNHDA and CDR2 SQIVND (reference sequence). The CDR3 is made up of 16 amino acids. The CDR3 here is CASSPRTGPVNMGAFF. The CDR3 DNA is TGTGCCAGTAGTCCCCGGACAGGACCCGTGAACATGGGAGCTTTCTTT.

This chain uses TRBV9 with TRBJ2-3, with D unresolved. The CDR3 extends over 13 amino acids. V was trimmed by 2 bases and J by 4 bases, leaving 8 bases between them. Germline assignment: CDR1 SGDLS and CDR2 YYNGEE. The CDR3 is CASSVQVADTQYF. The CDR3 bases are TGTGCCAGCAGCGTCCAGGTCGCAGATACGCAGTATTTT.